This T cell receptor (beta chain) comes out of a study of T cell responses to AZD1222 COVID-19 vaccine (dated by TCRdb to the early 2020s). A note on the overall study: AZD1222 recipients given second doses at about 4 weeks or at about 12 weeks were pooled, since spike-specific TCR depth and breadth were not found to differ between the two schedules. A total of under 250 trial participants underwent TCR sequencing, of whom around 210 had received two doses of AZD1222 and some 25 had received two doses of the MenACWY control vaccine. Trial participants were enrolled into age subgroups of 18-55, 56-69 and 70-plus years, which contained about 150, 28 and 57 TCR-sequenced participants, respectively.

The CDR3 regions of human TCRbeta chains were analyzed by immunosequencing. Concerning the study's data processing: TCRs in the repertoires were matched against a reference library of SARS-CoV-2-specific TCRs that had been generated with the MIRA antigen-specificity platform. Breadth meant the fraction of unique TCRs that were SARS-CoV-2-associated, whereas depth meant the fraction of total T cells that were SARS-CoV-2-associated. Using the MIRA data, every spike-specific TCR was mapped to the spike region that the TCR reacted to and assigned to either a CD4 or a CD8 class. Log10-transformed breadth and depth values were compared by one-way ANOVA with Sidak's multiple comparisons tests. The source is immuneACCESS, and TCRdb retained only in-frame sequences with V and J called. Part of the clones is not carried over; for the studies checked, unresolved V genes explain less than half of this, and the remainder is unexplained. V and J calls and clone size are as listed in that table; D and trimming were resolved from the DNA. The sample table lists approximately 65,000 clones, around nine tenths of them with a count of one. The top ten clones comprise roughly 8% of the sample.

A remark on this clone: There is no known antigen for this receptor. No much larger clone is present one base from it, and per-base qualities are unavailable.

Broader findings and caveats from the paper: Vaccine-associated CD4 TCRs spanned the whole spike protein, with dominant responses in regions 160-218 and 743-854. Reportedly, close to half of the unique spike-specific TCRs recognized epitopes lying outside the regions that are mutated in the B.1.351 and B.1.1.7 variants. No day 14 peak-response samples were available, so repertoires were characterized only after the peak T cell response. The 56-69-year group was small, and its depth increase did not reach significance, likely because of low power. Conclusions about previously exposed vaccinees were limited because only 6 or 7 AZD1222 recipients were SARS-CoV-2 seropositive at baseline. Most participants were white British and females outnumbered males, and the authors suggested that clonal diversity may have been underestimated. After two AZD1222 doses, spike-specific TCR breadth and depth were significantly higher than at day 0 and than in MenACWY recipients.

Reading the germline V gene gives CDR1 SGHTA and CDR2 FQGTGA. Including cysteine and phenylalanine, the CDR3 has 15 amino acids. The sequence is cut down to CDR3 DNA, 45 bases in frame from base 1. Here V drops 3 bases and J drops 9 bases, and the junction holds 10 bases not matched to any gene. What the time point label conveys for this sample: baseline before first vaccination. The vaccinee samples were drawn from two UK trials, COV001 and COV002, one of which was a single-blind randomized controlled phase 2/3 trial testing AZD1222 (ChAdOx1 nCoV-19) in healthy adults. Trial participant PBMC samples were collected at day 0 and day 28 after the second dose for TCRbeta chain sequencing.

This clonotype originated in an adult in good health. The specimen was peripheral blood, collected on day 0 of AZD1222 vaccination. The chain was built from TRBV7-3 and TRBJ2-2, with TRBD1 matching 7 junction bases. The DNA is as follows: TGTGCCAGCAGCTTGGAGACAGGGTCCTCCAGGGAGCTGTTTTTT. This codes for CASSLETGSSRELFF.